The 18 T cell receptor beta chains below all came from one sample that was sequenced in a study of cytomegalovirus exposure and HLA in healthy donors. Using immunoSEQ multiplex PCR, the repertoire was profiled, and TCRdb retains in-frame clones only, with some absent. The sample lists 250,000 to 300,000 clones; around 90% were seen once. What was sequenced was PBMCs. All receptors derive from a woman aged 18-29 years in good health and CMV-seronegative.

This clone was counted once. The chain recombines TRBV5-8 with TRBJ2-2; perhaps TRBD2 as D (7 bases). Per the germline V gene, CDR1 is SGHTS and CDR2 is YDEGEE. V lost 1 base and J 1 base, leaving 14 bases between the germline ends. The CDR3 consists of 17 residues. The CDR3 reads CASSLTGGAENTGELFF. Written as DNA, the CDR3 is TGTGCCAGCAGCTTGACGGGGGGCGCAGAGAACACCGGGGAGCTGTTTTTT.

This chain links TRBV6-6 with TRBJ1-2; 8 nucleotides line up with TRBD1. The CDR3 is made up of 15 amino acids. The junction had 11 bases not matched to a gene; V was cut back by 7 bases and J by 4 bases. Germline V lookup: CDR1 MNHNY, CDR2 SVGAGI (reference sequence). The CDR3, as DNA: TGTGCCAGCACCACCAGACAGGGGTTCGCCTATGGCTACACCTTC. This gives the protein CASTTRQGFAYGYTF.

V gene TRBV7-7 combines with J gene TRBJ1-4; D is undetermined. The CDR3 covers 15 residues. V dropped 5 bases and J dropped 7 bases, with 17 bases sitting between them. The germline CDR1 and CDR2 sequences are SSHAT and FNYEAQ (reference sequence). CDR3: CASSPGRAPGEKLFF. CDR3 DNA: TGTGCCAGCAGCCCCGGGAGGGCGCCAGGTGAAAAACTGTTTTTT.

The J gene is TRBJ2-7, the V gene TRBV6-4; 9 nucleotides line up with TRBD1. The length of the CDR3 is 13 residues. V lost 6 bases to trimming and J lost 10 bases; unmatched junction nucleotides: 10. Per germline, CDR1 MRHNA and CDR2 SNTAGT. CDR3 protein: CASRHRGTGLQYV. Written as DNA, the CDR3 is TGTGCCAGCAGGCACCGTGGGACAGGGCTACAGTACGTC.

This clone appeared a few times. CDR3 coding DNA: TGCGCCAGCAGCTTGGAAGTAGCCAACACTGAAGCTTTCTTT. It translates to CASSLEVANTEAFF. The rearrangement links TRBV5-1 to TRBJ1-1, with D unclear. V lost 0 bases and J lost 2, with 8 bases in between. CDR3 size: 14 residues. Germline loops: CDR1 SGHRS, CDR2 YFSETQ.

This clone was counted a few times. The genes are TRBV7-9 and TRBJ1-2; no reliable D call. Germline V lookup: CDR1 SEHNR, CDR2 FQNEAQ (reference sequence). CDR3 length equals 12 residues. The ends were cut back, 1 base at V and 5 bases at J, with 5 bases in the middle. CDR3 sequence reads: CASSLDKYGYTF. CDR3 coding DNA: TGTGCCAGCAGCTTAGACAAGTATGGCTACACCTTC. The whole variable domain, remainder taken from reference TRBV7-9 and TRBJ1-2, is DTGVSQNPRHKITKRGQNVTFRCDPISEHNRLYWYRQTLGQGPEFLTYFQNEAQLEKSRLLSDRFSAERPKGSFSTLEIQRTEQGDSAMYLCASSLDKYGYTFGSGTRLTVV.

The chain has TRBV27 and TRBJ2-7; D is possibly TRBD2 (6 bases). Germline V lookup: CDR1 MNHEY, CDR2 SMNVEV (reference sequence). The ends were cut back, 5 bases at V and 4 bases at J, with 12 bases in the middle. The CDR3 consists of 13 residues. In nucleotides, the CDR3 is TGTGCCAGCAGTAAACAGGAGGGTTACGAGCAGTACTTC. Its protein is CASSKQEGYEQYF.

This clone has just one count. The rearrangement links TRBV9 to TRBJ1-2; 7 nucleotides agree with TRBD1. The trim removed 5 bases at V and 4 bases at J, leaving 2 bases unmatched. CDR1 is SGDLS, CDR2 YYNGEE, per germline. This CDR3 has 12 amino acids. CDR3: CASRGQLYGYTF. The CDR3 nucleotides are TGTGCCAGCAGGGGACAGCTCTATGGCTACACCTTC.

This clone came up once. This chain uses TRBV16 with TRBJ2-2, with a tentative D call TRBD1 (5 bases). The CDR3 consists of 15 residues. Germline CDR1 reads KGHSY; CDR2 reads FQNENV. Trimming stripped 5 bases from V and 0 bases from J, with 10 bases between. CDR3 in DNA: TGTGCCAGCAGCGGAACAGGTTCGAACACCGGGGAGCTGTTTTTT. Translating it yields CASSGTGSNTGELFF.

This sequence joins TRBV7-9 and TRBJ2-1; 12 bases match TRBD2. The trim removed 5 bases at V and 8 bases at J, leaving 7 bases unmatched. Germline V gene data show CDR1 as SEHNR and CDR2 as FQNEAQ (reference sequence). The CDR3 sequence is 15 residues long. The CDR3 region is CASSPQLAGGDEQFF. Here the CDR3 DNA reads TGTGCCAGCAGCCCCCAACTAGCGGGGGGCGATGAGCAGTTCTTC.

The V gene is TRBV6-4, the J gene TRBJ1-1; TRBD1 is a possible D gene (5 bases). CDR1 and CDR2 from the germline V gene are MRHNA and SNTAGT. The CDR3 contains 14 residues. Between the trimmed V and J ends, which lost 6 bases and 2 bases, there was a span of 13 bases. DNA for the CDR3: TGTGCCAGCAGGTGGGGGGAAGGTAACACTGAAGCTTTCTTT. Translating gives CASRWGEGNTEAFF.

This chain connects TRBV4-2 to TRBJ1-1, with D perhaps TRBD1 (5 bases). CDR3 length: 15 amino acids. Per the germline V gene, CDR1 is LGHNA and CDR2 is YNFKEQ. Trimming took 0 bases from V and 7 from J, leaving 15 bases between them. CDR3 residues: CASSQERQGGSEAFF. The CDR3 nucleotides are TGTGCCAGCAGCCAAGAAAGGCAGGGAGGAAGTGAAGCTTTCTTT.

This chain connects TRBV10-3 to TRBJ1-1; a weak D match, TRBD1 (5 bases). In germline, CDR1 is ENHRY, CDR2 SYGVKD. The CDR3 sequence is 14 residues long. Trimming removed 0 bases from V and 9 bases from J, with 14 bases in between. CDR3 sequence reads: CAISESTQTDQAFF. CDR3 DNA sequence: TGTGCCATCAGTGAGTCTACACAGACAGATCAAGCTTTCTTT.

V gene TRBV5-1 combines with J gene TRBJ2-3; maybe TRBD2 (6 bases). Germline loops: CDR1 SGHRS, CDR2 YFSETQ. The V end lost 4 bases, the J end lost 3 bases, and 15 bases lay between the germline ends. CDR3 size: 15 residues. CDR3 in DNA: TGCGCCAGCAGCGTAGGAGTTGGGAGGACAGATACGCAGTATTTT. This codes for CASSVGVGRTDTQYF.

J is TRBJ2-3 and V is TRBV15, with 9 bases aligning to TRBD2. The germline CDR1 and CDR2 sequences are LNHNV and YYDKDF (reference sequence). CDR3 size: 15 residues. Trimming cost V 4 bases and J 2 bases; bases outside gene matches: 4. The CDR3 reads CATSTGLADTDTQYF. CDR3 bases: TGTGCCACCAGCACGGGACTAGCCGACACAGATACGCAGTATTTT.

The gene calls are TRBV11-3 and TRBJ1-1; the match to TRBD1 covers 10 bases. The CDR3 totals 16 residues. V trimming: 5 bases; J trimming: 1 base; junction bases outside the gene matches: 7. Germline CDR1 SGHNT, CDR2 YENEEA. The CDR3 loop reads CASSAGTGEPNTEAFF. CDR3 coding DNA: TGTGCCAGCAGCGCCGGGACAGGGGAACCGAACACTGAAGCTTTCTTT.

The rearrangement uses TRBV15 and TRBJ2-7; D is perhaps TRBD2 (5 bases). CDR1 is LNHNV and CDR2 is YYDKDF in the germline V gene (reference sequence). This CDR3 has 14 residues. The V and J ends lost 6 bases and 0 bases respectively, with 12 bases between them. The CDR3 DNA sequence: TGTGCCACCAGAGACACGGGGAGCTCCTACGAGCAGTACGTC. It yields the protein CATRDTGSSYEQYV.

The chain combines TRBV7-9 with TRBJ2-2, with D possibly TRBD1 on 5 matching bases. V lost 4 bases and J lost 8, with 8 bases in between. This CDR3 contains 12 residues. CDR1 is SEHNR, CDR2 FQNEAQ, per germline (reference sequence). The CDR3 DNA reads as TGTGCCAGCAGCTATCGACAGGGGGAGCTGTTTTTT. It codes for CASSYRQGELFF.